The source of this TCR beta chain is a study of shared clonotypes between healthy human individuals. Study-level results: Clonotype sharing levels among donors were expected to vary with sequencing depth.

As regards this clone: Its antigen is undetermined.

The germline V and J ends were trimmed by 0 bases and 2 bases, with 10 bases remaining between them. CDR3 length: 15 amino acids. The germline V gene encodes CDR1 MGHRA and CDR2 YSYEKL. Deep-level running was used for the assay. Data came from immunoSEQ multiplex PCR; TCRdb stores just in-frame clones and leaves some out. The profile shows some 2.3 million clones, 85% to 95% of them singletons. What was sequenced was naive CD4+ T cells from PBMCs. Subset here: CD45RA+ positively selected. V and J are TRBV4-1 and TRBJ1-2; no reliable D call. The clonotype comes from a man aged 18 to 30 in good health. Some clones in this sample may be carry-over from other donors' samples. CDR3 DNA sequence: TGCGCCAGCAGCCAAGATAGCCGCTGGAACTATGGCTACACCTTC. Residues: CASSQDSRWNYGYTF.